The 8 T cell receptor beta chains presented below share a single source sample, sequenced in a study of blood T cell repertoires in COVID-19. Clones were read by immunoSEQ multiplex PCR, and TCRdb kept only the in-frame ones, dropping some. The sample consists of 170,000 or so clones, just under 90% of them appearing once. Sequenced input: peripheral blood. These receptors were obtained from a woman aged 70-85 years with COVID-19, enrolled during active disease.

This chain connects TRBV20-1 to TRBJ2-2; TRBD2 is a possible D gene (5 bases). Deletions cut 3 bases from V and 1 base from J, with 15 bases between. This CDR3 is 16 amino acids long. Germline V lookup: CDR1 DFQATT, CDR2 SNEGSKA (reference sequence). CDR3 sequence: CSASSFGRRNTGELFF. CDR3 coding DNA: TGCAGTGCTAGTTCGTTTGGGAGACGGAACACCGGGGAGCTGTTTTTT.

This chain uses TRBV5-1 with TRBJ2-7, with TRBD1 identical over 8 bases. This CDR3 region has 16 residues. CDR1 SGHRS and CDR2 YFSETQ come from the germline V gene. V shed 4 bases and J 4 bases; nucleotides not matched to a gene: 13. CDR3 in DNA: TGCGCCAGCAGCCCGCAGGGGGCGTTAGTTGGATACGAGCAGTACTTC. This codes for CASSPQGALVGYEQYF.

The chain combines TRBV6-5 with TRBJ1-4; D is ambiguous. The V gene lost 10 bases and the J gene lost 0 bases, with 12 bases spanning the gap. The CDR3 is 14 amino acids. CDR1 is MNHEY, CDR2 SVGAGI, per germline. This CDR3 reads CATASSPTNEKLFF. CDR3 nucleotide sequence: TGTGCCACCGCGTCGTCGCCAACTAATGAAAAACTGTTTTTT.

V is TRBV6-5 and J is TRBJ1-2; D may be TRBD1 (6 bases). The V gene lost 0 bases and the J gene lost 6 bases, with 11 bases spanning the gap. In germline, CDR1 is MNHEY, CDR2 SVGAGI. This CDR3 comprises 14 residues. The CDR3 reads CASSYSEGDDGYTF. The CDR3 DNA reads TGTGCCAGCAGTTACTCCGAGGGGGATGATGGCTACACCTTC.

The CDR3 region is CASSSNRVRQPQHF. For the CDR3, the DNA is TGTGCCAGCAGCAGTAACAGGGTAAGGCAGCCCCAGCATTTT. This chain links TRBV7-9 with TRBJ1-5; D is possibly TRBD1 (6 bases). The germline V gene has CDR1 SEHNR and CDR2 FQNEAQ (reference sequence). The CDR3 sequence is 14 residues long. V was trimmed by 5 bases and J by 7 bases, leaving 15 bases between them. Looking up the rest from reference TRBV7-9 and TRBJ1-5 gives the full variable domain: DTGVSQNPRHKITKRGQNVTFRCDPISEHNRLYWYRQTLGQGPEFLTYFQNEAQLEKSRLLSDRFSAERPKGSFSTLEIQRTEQGDSAMYLCASSSNRVRQPQHFGDGTRLSIL.

The chain joins TRBV29-1 to TRBJ2-1; the match to TRBD2 covers 8 bases. Germline V gives CDR1 SQVTM, CDR2 ANQGSEA. After removal of 3 bases from V and 0 bases from J, the junction contained 4 bases not matched to a gene. This CDR3 region has 15 residues. CDR3 residues: CSVEISGSSYNEQFF. The CDR3 bases are TGCAGCGTTGAGATCAGCGGGAGCTCCTACAATGAGCAGTTCTTC.

This chain connects TRBV5-1 to TRBJ1-4; perhaps TRBD1 as D (5 bases). The CDR3 covers 14 residues. Germline-derived CDR1 and CDR2 are SGHRS and YFSETQ. Trimming removed 2 bases from V and 6 bases from J, with 11 bases in between. CDR3 nucleotide sequence: TGCGCCAGCAGCTTAGGAGGGGCCGATGAAAAACTGTTTTTT. Its protein is CASSLGGADEKLFF.

The chain is built from TRBV12-5 and TRBJ2-3; 8 bases agree with TRBD1. V gave up 5 bases and J gave up 0 bases; unmatched junction bases: 4. Germline lookup yields CDR1 LGHNT and CDR2 FRNRAP. The CDR3 extends over 15 amino acids. Written as DNA, the CDR3 is TGTGCTAGTGGTCAGGGACAGGTTAGCACAGATACGCAGTATTTT. The encoded protein is CASGQGQVSTDTQYF.